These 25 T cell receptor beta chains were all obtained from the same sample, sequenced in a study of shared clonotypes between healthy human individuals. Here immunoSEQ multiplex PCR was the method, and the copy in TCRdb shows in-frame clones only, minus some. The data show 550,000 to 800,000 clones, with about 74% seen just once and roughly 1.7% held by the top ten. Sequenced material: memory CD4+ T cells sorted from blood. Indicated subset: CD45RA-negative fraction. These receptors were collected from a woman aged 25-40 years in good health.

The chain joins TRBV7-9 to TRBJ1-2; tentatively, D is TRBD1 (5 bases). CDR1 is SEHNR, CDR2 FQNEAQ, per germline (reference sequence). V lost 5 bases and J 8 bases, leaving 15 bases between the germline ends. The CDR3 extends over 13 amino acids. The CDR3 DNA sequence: TGTGCCAGCAGCCGGGACGGCATATGGGGCTACACCTTC. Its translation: CASSRDGIWGYTF.

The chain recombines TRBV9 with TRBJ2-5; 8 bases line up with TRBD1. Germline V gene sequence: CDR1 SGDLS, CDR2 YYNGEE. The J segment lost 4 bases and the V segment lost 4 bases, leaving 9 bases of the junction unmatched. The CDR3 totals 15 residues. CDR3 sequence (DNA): TGTGCCAGCAGCCCGAGCAGGACAGGGAGAGAGACCCAGTACTTC. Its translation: CASSPSRTGRETQYF.

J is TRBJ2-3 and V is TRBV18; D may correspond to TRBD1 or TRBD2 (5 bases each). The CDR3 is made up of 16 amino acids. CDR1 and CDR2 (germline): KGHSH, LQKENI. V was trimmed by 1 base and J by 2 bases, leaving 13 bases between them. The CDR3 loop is CASSPRLGEPTDTQYF. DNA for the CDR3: TGTGCCAGCTCACCACGGTTGGGGGAGCCCACAGATACGCAGTATTTT.

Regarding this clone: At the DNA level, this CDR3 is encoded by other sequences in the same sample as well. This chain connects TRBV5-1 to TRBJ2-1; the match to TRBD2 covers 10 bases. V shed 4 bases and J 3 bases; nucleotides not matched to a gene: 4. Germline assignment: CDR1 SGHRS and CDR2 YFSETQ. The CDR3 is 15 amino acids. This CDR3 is CASSTSSGSYNEQFF. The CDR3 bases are TGCGCCAGCAGCACCTCTAGCGGGAGCTACAATGAGCAGTTCTTC.

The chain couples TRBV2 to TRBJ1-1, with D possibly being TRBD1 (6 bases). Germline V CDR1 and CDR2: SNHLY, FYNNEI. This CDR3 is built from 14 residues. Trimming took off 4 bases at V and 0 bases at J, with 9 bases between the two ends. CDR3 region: CASSAGTLNTEAFF. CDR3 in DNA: TGTGCCAGCAGTGCCGGGACACTGAACACTGAAGCTTTCTTT.

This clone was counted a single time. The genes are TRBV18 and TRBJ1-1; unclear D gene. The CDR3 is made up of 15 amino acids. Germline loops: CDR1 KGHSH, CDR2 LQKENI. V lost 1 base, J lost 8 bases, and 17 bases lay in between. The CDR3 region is CASSPLQDSRSEAFF. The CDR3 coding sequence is TGTGCCAGCTCACCACTTCAGGACTCTAGGTCAGAAGCTTTCTTT.

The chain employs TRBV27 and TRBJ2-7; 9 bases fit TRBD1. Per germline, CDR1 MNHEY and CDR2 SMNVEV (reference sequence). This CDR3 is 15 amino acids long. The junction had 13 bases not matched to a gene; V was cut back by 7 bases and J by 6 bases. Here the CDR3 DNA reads TGTGCCAGCACCCGTGCGACAGGGGGGCTCTCCGAGCAGTACTTC. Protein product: CASTRATGGLSEQYF.

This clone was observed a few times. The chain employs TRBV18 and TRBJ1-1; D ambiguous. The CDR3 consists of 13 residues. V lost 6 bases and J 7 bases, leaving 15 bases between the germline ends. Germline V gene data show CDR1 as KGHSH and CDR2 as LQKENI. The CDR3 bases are TGTGCCAGCTCGCCGGACTCACGGTTTGAAGCTTTCTTT. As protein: CASSPDSRFEAFF.

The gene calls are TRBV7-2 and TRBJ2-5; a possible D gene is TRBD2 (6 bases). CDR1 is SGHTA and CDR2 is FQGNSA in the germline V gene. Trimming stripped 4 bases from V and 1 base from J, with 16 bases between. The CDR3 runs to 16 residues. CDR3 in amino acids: CASSWGGAAPQETQYF. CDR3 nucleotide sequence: TGTGCCAGCAGCTGGGGCGGGGCAGCCCCCCAAGAGACCCAGTACTTC.

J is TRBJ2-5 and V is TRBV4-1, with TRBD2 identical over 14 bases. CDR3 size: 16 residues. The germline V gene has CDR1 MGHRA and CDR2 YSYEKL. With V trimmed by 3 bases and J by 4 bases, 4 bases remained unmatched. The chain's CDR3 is CASSQGGTSGGETQYF. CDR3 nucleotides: TGCGCCAGCAGCCAGGGCGGGACTAGCGGGGGAGAGACCCAGTACTTC.

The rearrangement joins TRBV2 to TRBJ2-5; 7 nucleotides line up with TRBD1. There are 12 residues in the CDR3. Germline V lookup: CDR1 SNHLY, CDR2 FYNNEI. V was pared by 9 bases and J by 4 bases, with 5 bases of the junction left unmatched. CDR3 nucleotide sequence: TGTGCCAGAGAACAGGGGAGAGAGACCCAGTACTTC. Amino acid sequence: CAREQGRETQYF.

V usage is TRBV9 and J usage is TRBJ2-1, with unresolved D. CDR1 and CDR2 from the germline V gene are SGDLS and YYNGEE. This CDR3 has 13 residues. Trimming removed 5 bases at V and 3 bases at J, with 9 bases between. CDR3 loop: CASSNGFYNEQFF. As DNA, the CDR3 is TGTGCCAGCAGTAATGGCTTCTACAATGAGCAGTTCTTC.

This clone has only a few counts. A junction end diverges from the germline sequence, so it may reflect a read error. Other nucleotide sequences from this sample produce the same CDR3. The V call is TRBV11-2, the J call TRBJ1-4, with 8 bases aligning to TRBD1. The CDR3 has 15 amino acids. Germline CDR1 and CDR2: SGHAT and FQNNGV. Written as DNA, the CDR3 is TGTGCCAGCAGCCCCCCCGGGACAGGCAATGAAAAATTGTTTTTT. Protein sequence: CASSPPGTGNEKLFF. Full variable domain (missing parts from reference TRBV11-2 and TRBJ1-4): EAGVAQSPRYKIIEKRQSVAFWCNPISGHATLYWYQQILGQGPKLLIQFQNNGVVDDSQLPKDRFSAERLKGVDSTLKIQPAKLEDSAVYLCASSPPGTGNEKLFFGSGTQLSVL.

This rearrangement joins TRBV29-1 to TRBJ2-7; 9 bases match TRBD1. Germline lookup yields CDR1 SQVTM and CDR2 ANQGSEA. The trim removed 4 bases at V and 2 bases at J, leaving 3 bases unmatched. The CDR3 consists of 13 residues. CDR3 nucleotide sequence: TGCAGCGTTGGGACAGGGGCAGCCTACGAGCAGTACTTC. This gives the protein CSVGTGAAYEQYF.

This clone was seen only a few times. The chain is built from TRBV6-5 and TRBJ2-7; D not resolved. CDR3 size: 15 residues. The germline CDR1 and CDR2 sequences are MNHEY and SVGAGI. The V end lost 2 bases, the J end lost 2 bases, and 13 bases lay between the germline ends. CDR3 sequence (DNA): TGTGCCAGCAGTTACGACGGACGTAGCCCCTACGAGCAGTACTTC. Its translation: CASSYDGRSPYEQYF.

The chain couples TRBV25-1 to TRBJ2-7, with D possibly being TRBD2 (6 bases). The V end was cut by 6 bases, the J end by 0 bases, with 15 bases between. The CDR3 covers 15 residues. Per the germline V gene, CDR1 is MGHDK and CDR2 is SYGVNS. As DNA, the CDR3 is TGTGCCAGCAGGGAGGGCGGATACTCCTCCTACGAGCAGTACTTC. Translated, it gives CASREGGYSSYEQYF.

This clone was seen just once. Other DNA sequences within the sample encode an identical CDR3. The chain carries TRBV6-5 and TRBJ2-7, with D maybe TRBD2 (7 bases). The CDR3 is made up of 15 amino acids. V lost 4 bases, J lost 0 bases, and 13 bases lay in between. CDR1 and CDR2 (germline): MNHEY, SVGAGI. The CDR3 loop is CASSSGGGGSYEQYF. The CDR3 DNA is TGTGCCAGCAGTTCCGGGGGAGGGGGCTCCTACGAGCAGTACTTC.

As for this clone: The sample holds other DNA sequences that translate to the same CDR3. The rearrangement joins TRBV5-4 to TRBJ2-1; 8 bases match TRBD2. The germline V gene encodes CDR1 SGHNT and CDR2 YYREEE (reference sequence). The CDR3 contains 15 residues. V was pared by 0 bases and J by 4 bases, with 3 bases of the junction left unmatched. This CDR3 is CASSLGSGAYNEQFF. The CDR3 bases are TGTGCCAGCAGCTTGGGTAGCGGGGCTTACAATGAGCAGTTCTTC.

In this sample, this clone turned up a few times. DNA for the CDR3: TGTGCCAGCAGCTTACTGGGACAGGGGTCAGAGACCCAGTACTTC. It codes for CASSLLGQGSETQYF. The rearrangement links TRBV7-9 to TRBJ2-5; the match to TRBD1 covers 10 bases. Germline lookup yields CDR1 SEHNR and CDR2 FQNEAQ (reference sequence). The CDR3 runs to 15 residues. After removal of 2 bases from V and 4 bases from J, the junction contained 4 bases not matched to a gene.

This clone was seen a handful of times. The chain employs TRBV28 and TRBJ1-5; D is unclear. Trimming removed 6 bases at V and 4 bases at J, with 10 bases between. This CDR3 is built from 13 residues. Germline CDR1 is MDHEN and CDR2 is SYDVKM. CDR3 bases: TGTGCCAGCAGCGGACTGCCGAATCAGCCCCAGCATTTT. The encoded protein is CASSGLPNQPQHF.

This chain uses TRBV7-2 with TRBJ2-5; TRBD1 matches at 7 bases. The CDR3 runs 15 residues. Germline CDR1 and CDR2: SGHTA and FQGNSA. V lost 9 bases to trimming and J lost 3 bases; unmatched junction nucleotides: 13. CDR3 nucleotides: TGTGCCAGAACGAAACAACAGGGGTTGGAAGAGACCCAGTACTTC. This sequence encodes CARTKQQGLEETQYF.

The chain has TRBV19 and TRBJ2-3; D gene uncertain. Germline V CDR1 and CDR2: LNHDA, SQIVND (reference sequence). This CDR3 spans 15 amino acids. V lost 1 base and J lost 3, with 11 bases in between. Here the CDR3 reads CASSIVLQITDTQYF. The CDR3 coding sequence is TGTGCCAGTAGTATAGTTCTCCAGATTACAGATACGCAGTATTTT.

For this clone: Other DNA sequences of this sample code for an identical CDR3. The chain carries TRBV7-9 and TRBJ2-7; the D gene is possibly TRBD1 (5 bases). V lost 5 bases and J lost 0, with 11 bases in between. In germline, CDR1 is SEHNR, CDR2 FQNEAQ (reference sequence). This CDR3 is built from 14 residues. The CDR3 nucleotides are TGTGCCAGCAGCAGGCAGGGCGACTCCTACGAGCAGTACTTC. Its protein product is CASSRQGDSYEQYF.

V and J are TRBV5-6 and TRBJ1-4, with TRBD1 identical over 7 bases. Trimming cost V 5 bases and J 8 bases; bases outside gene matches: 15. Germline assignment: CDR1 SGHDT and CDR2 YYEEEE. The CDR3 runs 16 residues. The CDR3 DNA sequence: TGTGCCAGCAGTTCGACAGGGAGGCAAGGGTTAGAAAAACTGTTTTTT. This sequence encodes CASSSTGRQGLEKLFF.

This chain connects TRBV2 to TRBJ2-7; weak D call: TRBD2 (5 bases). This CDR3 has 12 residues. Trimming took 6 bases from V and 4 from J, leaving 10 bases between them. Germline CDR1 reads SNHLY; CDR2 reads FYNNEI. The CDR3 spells CASRPGGYEQYF. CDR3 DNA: TGTGCCAGCAGGCCAGGAGGATACGAGCAGTACTTC.